This T cell receptor (beta chain) was captured by sequencing in a study of blood T cells in healthy people across ages. It was with a sample-barcoded 5' primer and a J-beta primer mix that a second PCR of about 7 to 12 cycles was run. Each CDR3 protein gets one entry after TCRdb re-called the 5' RACE reads with MiXCR. The sample comprises hundreds of thousands of distinct CDR3 sequences, around 46% of which are singletons, and about an eighth rests with the top ten. This sequence originates from a man aged 25-45 years in good health. Input material: blood.

The CDR3 protein is CASSQEVTGVSPLHF. The CDR3 coding sequence is TGCGCCAGCAGCCAAGAGGTGACAGGGGTCTCACCCCTCCACTTT. The chain is built from TRBV4-1 and TRBJ1-6, with 8 bases matching TRBD1. This CDR3 is 15 amino acids long. V shed 0 bases and J 10 bases; nucleotides not matched to a gene: 5. CDR1 MGHRA and CDR2 YSYEKL come from the germline V gene.